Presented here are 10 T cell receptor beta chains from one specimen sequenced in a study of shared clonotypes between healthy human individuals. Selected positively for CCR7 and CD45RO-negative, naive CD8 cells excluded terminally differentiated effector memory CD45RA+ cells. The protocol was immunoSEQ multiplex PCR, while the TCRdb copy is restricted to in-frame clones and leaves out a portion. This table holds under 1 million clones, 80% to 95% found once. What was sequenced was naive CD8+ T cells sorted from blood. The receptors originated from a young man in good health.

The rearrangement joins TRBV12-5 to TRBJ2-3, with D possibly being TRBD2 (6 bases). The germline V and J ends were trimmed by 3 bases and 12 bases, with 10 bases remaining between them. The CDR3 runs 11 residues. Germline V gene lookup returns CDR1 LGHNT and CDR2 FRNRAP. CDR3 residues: CASGLGREQYF. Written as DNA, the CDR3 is TGTGCTAGTGGTTTAGGGCGGGAACAGTATTTT.

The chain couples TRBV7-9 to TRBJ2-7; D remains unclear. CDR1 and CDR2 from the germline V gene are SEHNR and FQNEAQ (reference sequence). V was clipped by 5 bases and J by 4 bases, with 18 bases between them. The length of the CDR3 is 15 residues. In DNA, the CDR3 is TGTGCCAGCAGCCCTCTAGGAGAAGGAAGGTACGAGCAGTACTTC. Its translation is CASSPLGEGRYEQYF.

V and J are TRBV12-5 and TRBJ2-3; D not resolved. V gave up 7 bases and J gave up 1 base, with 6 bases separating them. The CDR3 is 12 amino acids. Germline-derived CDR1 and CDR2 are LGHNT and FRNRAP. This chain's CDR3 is CASAPGTDTQYF. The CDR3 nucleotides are TGTGCTAGTGCCCCTGGCACAGATACGCAGTATTTT. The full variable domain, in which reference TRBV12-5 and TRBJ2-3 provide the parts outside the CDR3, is DARVTQTPRHKVTEMGQEVTMRCQPILGHNTVFWYRQTMMQGLELLAYFRNRAPLDDSGMPKDRFSAEMPDATLATLKIQPSEPRDSAVYFCASAPGTDTQYFGPGTRLTVL.

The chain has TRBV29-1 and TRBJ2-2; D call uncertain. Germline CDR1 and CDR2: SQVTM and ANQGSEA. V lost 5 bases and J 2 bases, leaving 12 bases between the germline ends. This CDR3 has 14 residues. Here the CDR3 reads CSVSATENTGELFF. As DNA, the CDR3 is TGCAGCGTTTCCGCTACAGAAAACACCGGGGAGCTGTTTTTT.

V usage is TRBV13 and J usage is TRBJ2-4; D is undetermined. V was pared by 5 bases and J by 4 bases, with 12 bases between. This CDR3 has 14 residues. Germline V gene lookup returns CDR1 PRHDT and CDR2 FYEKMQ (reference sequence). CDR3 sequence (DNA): TGTGCCAGCAGCATTAGACAAGTAAAAAACATTCAGTACTTC. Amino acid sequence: CASSIRQVKNIQYF.

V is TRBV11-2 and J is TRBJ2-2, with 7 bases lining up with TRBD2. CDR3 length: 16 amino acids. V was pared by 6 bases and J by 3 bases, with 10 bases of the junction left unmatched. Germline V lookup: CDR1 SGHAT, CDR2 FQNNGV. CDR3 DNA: TGTGCCAGCAGTAGGGAGGGAGGGCTTTACACCGGGGAGCTGTTTTTT. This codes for CASSREGGLYTGELFF.

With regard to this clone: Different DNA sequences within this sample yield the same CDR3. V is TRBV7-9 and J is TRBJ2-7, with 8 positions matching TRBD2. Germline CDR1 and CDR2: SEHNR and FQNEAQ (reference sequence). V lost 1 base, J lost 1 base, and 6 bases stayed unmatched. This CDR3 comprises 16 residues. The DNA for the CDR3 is TGTGCCAGCAGCTTAGTCGGGCTAGCGGGTTCCTACGAGCAGTACTTC. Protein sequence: CASSLVGLAGSYEQYF.

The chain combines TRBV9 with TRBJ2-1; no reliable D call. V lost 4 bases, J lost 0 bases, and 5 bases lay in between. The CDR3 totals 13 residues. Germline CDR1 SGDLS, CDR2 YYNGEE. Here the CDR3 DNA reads TGTGCCAGCAGCTTGAGCTCCTACAATGAGCAGTTCTTC. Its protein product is CASSLSSYNEQFF.

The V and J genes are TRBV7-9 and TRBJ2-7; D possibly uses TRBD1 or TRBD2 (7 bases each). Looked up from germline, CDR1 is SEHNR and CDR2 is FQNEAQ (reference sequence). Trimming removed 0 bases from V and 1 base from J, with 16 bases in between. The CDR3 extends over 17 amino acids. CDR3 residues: CASSLAGGGGKSYEQYF. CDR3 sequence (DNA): TGTGCCAGCAGCTTAGCTGGGGGAGGGGGCAAATCCTACGAGCAGTACTTC.

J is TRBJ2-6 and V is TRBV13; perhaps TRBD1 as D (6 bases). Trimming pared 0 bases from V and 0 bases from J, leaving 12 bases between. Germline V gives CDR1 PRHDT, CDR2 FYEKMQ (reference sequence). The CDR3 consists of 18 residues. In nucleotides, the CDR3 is TGTGCCAGCAGCTTAGGACTGGGGGCGATCTCTGGGGCCAACGTCCTGACTTTC. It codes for CASSLGLGAISGANVLTF.